This T cell receptor (beta chain) is from a study of blood T cell repertoires in COVID-19. Original handling: For nucleated cells, counts were estimated from reference gene primer amplification. Using immunoSEQ multiplex PCR, the repertoire was profiled, and TCRdb retains in-frame clones only, with some absent. V and J calls plus clone size are reproduced from that table; the DNA served to infer D and trimming. The sample records about 62,000 clones, approximately 88% being singletons. V dropped 7 bases and J dropped 0 bases, with 9 bases sitting between them. CDR1 and CDR2 (germline): KGHSY, FQNENV. The CDR3 is 13 amino acids.

The receptor comes from a human donor in a cohort sampled during active COVID-19. The chain uses TRBV16 and TRBJ1-1; D may be TRBD1 (5 bases). The sequenced sample consisted of peripheral blood. The CDR3, as DNA: TGTGCCAGCAATGACAGATTGAACACTGAAGCTTTCTTT. Its translation is CASNDRLNTEAFF.